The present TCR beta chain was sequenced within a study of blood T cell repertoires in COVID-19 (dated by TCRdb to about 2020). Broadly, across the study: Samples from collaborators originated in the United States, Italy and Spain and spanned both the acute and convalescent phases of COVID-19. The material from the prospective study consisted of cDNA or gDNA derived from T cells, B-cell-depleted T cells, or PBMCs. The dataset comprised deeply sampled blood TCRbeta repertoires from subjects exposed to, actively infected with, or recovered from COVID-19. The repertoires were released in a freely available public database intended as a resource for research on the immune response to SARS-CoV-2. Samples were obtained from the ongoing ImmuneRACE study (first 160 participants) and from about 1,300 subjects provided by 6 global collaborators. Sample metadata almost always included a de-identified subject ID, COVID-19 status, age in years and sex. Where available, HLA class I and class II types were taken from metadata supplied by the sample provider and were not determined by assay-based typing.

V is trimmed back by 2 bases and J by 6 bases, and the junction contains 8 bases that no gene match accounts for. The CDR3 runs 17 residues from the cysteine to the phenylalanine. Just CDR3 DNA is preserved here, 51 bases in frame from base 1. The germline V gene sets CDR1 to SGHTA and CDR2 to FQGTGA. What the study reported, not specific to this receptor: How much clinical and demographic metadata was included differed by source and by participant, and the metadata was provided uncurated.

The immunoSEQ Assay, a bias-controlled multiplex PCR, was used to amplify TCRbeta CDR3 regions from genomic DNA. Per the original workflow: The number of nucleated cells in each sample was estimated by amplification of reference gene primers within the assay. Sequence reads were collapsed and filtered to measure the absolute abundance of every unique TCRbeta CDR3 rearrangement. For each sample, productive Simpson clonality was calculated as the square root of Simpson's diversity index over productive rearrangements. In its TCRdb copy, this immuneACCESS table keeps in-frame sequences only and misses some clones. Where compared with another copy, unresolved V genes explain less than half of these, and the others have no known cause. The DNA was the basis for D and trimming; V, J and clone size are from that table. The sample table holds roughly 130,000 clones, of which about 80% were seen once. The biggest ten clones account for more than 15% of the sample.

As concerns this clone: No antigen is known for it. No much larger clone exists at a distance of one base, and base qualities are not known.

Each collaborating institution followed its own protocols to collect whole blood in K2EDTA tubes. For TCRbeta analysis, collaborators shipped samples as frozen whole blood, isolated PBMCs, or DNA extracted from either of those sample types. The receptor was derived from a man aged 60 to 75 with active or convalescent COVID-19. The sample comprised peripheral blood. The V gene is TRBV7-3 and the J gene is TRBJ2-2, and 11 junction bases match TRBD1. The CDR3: CASSLLPGQGVAGELFF. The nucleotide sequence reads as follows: TGTGCCAGCAGCTTACTCCCGGGACAGGGGGTCGCCGGGGAGCTGTTTTTT.